Listed here are 13 T cell receptor beta chains from one sample, sequenced in a study of blood T cell repertoires in COVID-19. This table comes from immunoSEQ multiplex PCR, and its TCRdb copy is limited to in-frame clones, with some not included. The sample holds over 10,000 clones; about 88% are singletons and the top ten take approximately 31%. Sequencing used peripheral blood. The receptors were gathered from a human donor in a cohort sampled during active COVID-19.

This chain joins TRBV29-1 and TRBJ2-3; D gene ambiguous. Trimming removed 4 bases at V and 4 bases at J, with 9 bases between. This CDR3 has 12 residues. Looked up from germline, CDR1 is SQVTM and CDR2 is ANQGSEA. Here the CDR3 reads CSVGRVSDTQYF. The CDR3 DNA reads TGCAGCGTTGGTCGAGTCTCAGATACGCAGTATTTT.

The V and J genes are TRBV12-3 or TRBV12-4 and TRBJ1-3; D gene unclear. CDR3 length: 12 amino acids. The ends were cut back, 5 bases at V and 9 bases at J, with 11 bases in the middle. In nucleotides, the CDR3 is TGTGCCAGCAGTGAATCAGCGGCCACCATATATTTT. It codes for CASSESAATIYF.

The rearrangement joins TRBV6-5 to TRBJ1-6; no definite D call. From germline, CDR1 is MNHEY and CDR2 SVGAGI. There are 14 residues in the CDR3. V dropped 7 bases and J dropped 9 bases, with 16 bases sitting between them. The CDR3: CASTPSPGSSPLHF. The CDR3 bases are TGTGCCAGCACCCCAAGCCCGGGAAGTTCACCCCTCCACTTT.

CDR3: CASSLGAQAKNIQYF. Here the CDR3 DNA reads TGTGCCAGCAGCTTGGGGGCGCAAGCCAAAAACATTCAGTACTTC. The rearrangement joins TRBV7-9 to TRBJ2-4, with D possibly TRBD1 on 6 matching bases. CDR1 is SEHNR and CDR2 is FQNEAQ in the germline V gene (reference sequence). This CDR3 contains 15 residues. Deletions cut 3 bases from V and 0 bases from J, with 9 bases between.

V gene TRBV12-5 combines with J gene TRBJ1-5; tentatively, D is TRBD1 (5 bases). CDR3 length: 14 residues. V was shortened by 7 bases and J by 3 bases, with 13 bases between the two germline ends. CDR1 is LGHNT, CDR2 FRNRAP, per germline. CDR3 DNA: TGTGCTAGTGACCAGGGTGCGGCCAATCAGCCCCAGCATTTT. Its translation is CASDQGAANQPQHF.

This clone showed up just once. The chain recombines TRBV5-1 with TRBJ2-6; D is undetermined. Germline loops: CDR1 SGHRS, CDR2 YFSETQ. This CDR3 has 16 amino acids. With 4 bases removed from V and 2 bases from J, the gap between germline ends came to 13 bases. In DNA form, the CDR3 reads TGCGCCAGCAGCACCGACCGGCAGGCTGGGGCCAACGTCCTGACTTTC. This encodes CASSTDRQAGANVLTF. The full variable domain, with the rest looked up from reference TRBV5-1 and TRBJ2-6, is KAGVTQTPRYLIKTRGQQVTLSCSPISGHRSVSWYQQTPGQGLQFLFEYFSETQRNKGNFPGRFSGRQFSNSRSEMNVSTLELGDSALYLCASSTDRQAGANVLTFGAGSRLTVL.

This chain joins TRBV7-9 and TRBJ2-7; the match to TRBD2 covers 12 bases. This CDR3 region has 14 residues. Germline-derived CDR1 and CDR2 are SEHNR and FQNEAQ (reference sequence). The trim removed 6 bases at V and 7 bases at J, leaving 7 bases unmatched. The CDR3 is CASRLAGGPGEQYF. The CDR3 nucleotides are TGTGCCAGCAGGCTAGCGGGAGGGCCGGGTGAGCAGTACTTC.

CDR3 sequence reads: CASSEQGGDNEQFF. The CDR3 DNA reads TGTGCCAGCAGTGAACAGGGCGGCGACAATGAGCAGTTCTTC. This chain uses TRBV2 with TRBJ2-1; D perhaps matches TRBD1 (5 bases). The CDR3 has 14 residues. Trimming removed 2 bases from V and 5 bases from J, with 10 bases in between. The germline V gene has CDR1 SNHLY and CDR2 FYNNEI.

The chain carries TRBV11-2 and TRBJ2-5; no clear D. Germline-derived CDR1 and CDR2 are SGHAT and FQNNGV. There are 13 residues in the CDR3. V was trimmed by 5 bases and J by 1 base, leaving 8 bases between them. CDR3 sequence: CASSLGSQETQYF. As DNA, the CDR3 is TGTGCCAGCAGCCTTGGCTCCCAAGAGACCCAGTACTTC.

V usage is TRBV19 and J usage is TRBJ2-2; 12 bases match TRBD2. From germline, CDR1 is LNHDA and CDR2 SQIVND (reference sequence). After removal of 7 bases from V and 6 bases from J, the junction contained 15 bases not matched to a gene. This CDR3 is built from 18 residues. Here the CDR3 DNA reads TGTGCCAGTATTAGATGGACGACTAGCGGGAGTACCCCCGGGGAGCTGTTTTTT. The encoded protein is CASIRWTTSGSTPGELFF.

The chain recombines TRBV9 with TRBJ2-7, with 10 bases aligning to TRBD2. The V gene's germline CDR1 is SGDLS and CDR2 YYNGEE. Germline trimming cut 3 bases from V and 5 bases from J; bases unmatched to any gene: 5. The CDR3 covers 14 residues. CDR3 bases: TGTGCCAGCAGCGCCATGGGGACTAGCGACGAGCAGTACTTC. Its protein product is CASSAMGTSDEQYF.

This clone was counted a single time. Other DNA sequences in this sample translate to the same CDR3. The chain recombines TRBV11-3 with TRBJ2-3; TRBD1 agrees at 7 bases. Germline V CDR1 and CDR2: SGHNT, YENEEA. The CDR3 has 14 amino acids. The trim removed 6 bases at V and 0 bases at J, leaving 3 bases unmatched. The CDR3 DNA follows: TGTGCCAGCAGTCCAGGGGGTAGCACAGATACGCAGTATTTT. Translated, it gives CASSPGGSTDTQYF.

The gene calls are TRBV5-6 and TRBJ2-1, with D possibly matching TRBD2 (5 bases). Germline values: CDR1 SGHDT, CDR2 YYEEEE. V lost 0 bases, J lost 10 bases, and 17 bases lay in between. This CDR3 is 15 amino acids long. The CDR3 DNA sequence: TGTGCCAGCAGCTTGGAAAGGACTTCCGTCCGGGAGCAGTTCTTC. Protein sequence: CASSLERTSVREQFF.